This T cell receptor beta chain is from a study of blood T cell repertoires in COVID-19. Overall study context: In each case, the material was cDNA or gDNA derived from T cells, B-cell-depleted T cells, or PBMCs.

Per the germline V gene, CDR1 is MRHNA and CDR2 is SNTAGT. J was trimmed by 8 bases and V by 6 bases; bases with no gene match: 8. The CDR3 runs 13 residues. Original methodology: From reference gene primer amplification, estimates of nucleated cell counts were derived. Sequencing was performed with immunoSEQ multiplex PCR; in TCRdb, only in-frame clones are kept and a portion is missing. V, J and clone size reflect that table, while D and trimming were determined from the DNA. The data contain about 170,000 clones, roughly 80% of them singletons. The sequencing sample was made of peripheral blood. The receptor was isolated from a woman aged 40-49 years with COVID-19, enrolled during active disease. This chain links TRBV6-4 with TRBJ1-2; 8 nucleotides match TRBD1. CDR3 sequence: CASSADRVSGYTF. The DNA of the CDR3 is TGTGCCAGCAGCGCGGACAGGGTTAGCGGCTACACCTTC.